Each of the 6 T cell receptor beta chains below was sequenced from the same sample in a study of blood T cell repertoires in COVID-19. TCRdb's copy holds only in-frame clones and misses some; the assay was immunoSEQ multiplex PCR. The sample includes about 160,000 clones, 60% to 85% of them seen just once. The sequenced material came from peripheral blood. All receptors come from a woman between 55 and 75 years old with COVID-19, enrolled during active disease.

This clone was seen more than once but under ten times. CDR3 amino acids: CASSLSETGRTEAFF. In nucleotides, the CDR3 is TGTGCCAGCAGCTTAAGTGAGACAGGAAGAACTGAAGCTTTCTTT. V and J are TRBV7-3 and TRBJ1-1; perhaps TRBD1 as D (6 bases). The germline CDR1 and CDR2 sequences are SGHTA and FQGTGA. The V end lost 1 base, the J end lost 5 bases, and 14 bases lay between the germline ends. The CDR3 loop spans 15 amino acids. Combining the CDR3 with reference TRBV7-3 and TRBJ1-1 gives the whole variable domain GAGVSQTPSNKVTEKGKYVELRCDPISGHTALYWYRQSLGQGPEFLIYFQGTGAADDSGLPNDRFFAVRPEGSVSTLKIQRTERGDSAVYLCASSLSETGRTEAFFGQGTRLTVV.

The chain has TRBV6-5 and TRBJ2-3; 7 bases line up with TRBD2. Germline V gene lookup returns CDR1 MNHEY and CDR2 SVGAGI. The junction had 7 bases not matched to a gene; V was cut back by 2 bases and J by 2 bases. This CDR3 contains 16 residues. CDR3 in amino acids: CASSYGAGVYTDTQYF. The DNA for the CDR3 is TGTGCCAGCAGTTACGGGGCGGGAGTGTACACAGATACGCAGTATTTT.

This chain uses TRBV5-1 with TRBJ2-1, with 7 bases identical to TRBD2. J lost 3 bases, V lost 0 bases, and 6 bases had no gene match. Germline V gives CDR1 SGHRS, CDR2 YFSETQ. The CDR3 has 16 amino acids. The CDR3 DNA follows: TGCGCCAGCAGCTTGGCCTTAGGGGAGGGCTACAATGAGCAGTTCTTC. Its translation: CASSLALGEGYNEQFF.

J is TRBJ2-7 and V is TRBV10-3, with 8 bases lining up with TRBD2. The ends lost 0 bases at V and 6 bases at J; junction bases unmatched: 7. Per the germline V gene, CDR1 is ENHRY and CDR2 is SYGVKD. The length of the CDR3 is 15 residues. In DNA form, the CDR3 reads TGTGCCATCAGTGAGTCGGGGACTAGGAATCGCGAGCAGTACTTC. Amino acid sequence: CAISESGTRNREQYF.

V and J are TRBV2 and TRBJ1-3; D is unclear. Germline assignment: CDR1 SNHLY and CDR2 FYNNEI. Trimming left V 4 bases short and J 0 bases short, with 13 bases between. This CDR3 spans 16 amino acids. The CDR3 sequence is CASSGAQAVSGNTIYF. For the CDR3, the DNA is TGTGCCAGCAGTGGGGCCCAGGCAGTCTCTGGAAACACCATATATTTT.

The V call is TRBV6-5, the J call TRBJ2-1; 10 positions agree with TRBD2. This CDR3 region has 14 residues. CDR1 is MNHEY and CDR2 is SVGAGI in the germline V gene. The junction had 6 bases not matched to a gene; V was cut back by 8 bases and J by 5 bases. The CDR3 is CASETSGKHNEQFF. The CDR3 bases are TGTGCCAGCGAAACTAGCGGGAAGCACAATGAGCAGTTCTTC.